This T cell receptor (beta chain) was captured in a study of regulatory T cells in long-lasting Graves disease. The time point here: newly diagnosed GD, antithyroid drugs for less than 3 months. RNA from PBMCs was the source of the TCR library. This clonotype has at least ten counts. Construction of the TCR beta libraries employed iRepertoire HTBI primers in conjunction with Arm-PCR of CDR3 regions. TCRdb ran MiXCR on the multiplex PCR reads and lists one entry per CDR3 protein. Among some 400,000 distinct CDR3 sequences listed, 15% were seen once. There are 14 residues in the CDR3. CDR1 is LNHDA and CDR2 is SQIVND in the germline V gene (reference sequence). The ends lost 3 bases at V and 8 bases at J; junction bases unmatched: 7. These data also formed part of another study, on T cells in Graves' hyperthyroidism and ophthalmopathy.

This TCR was recovered from a woman aged 25-40 years with Graves disease. The chain employs TRBV19 and TRBJ2-1, with 7 bases aligning to TRBD1. Sequencing used peripheral blood mononuclear cells (PBMCs), obtained at new diagnosis, from a patient treated with antithyroid drugs. The CDR3 here is CASSMGTVRDEQFF. Here the CDR3 DNA reads TGTGCCAGTAGTATGGGGACAGTGAGGGATGAGCAGTTCTTC.